This T cell receptor beta chain was captured in a study of cytomegalovirus exposure and HLA in healthy donors. Study-wide results and caveats: In a later analysis, productive TCRs from donors in an Asian-associated ancestry cluster reportedly carried fewer N-insertions than the cohort mean. Upon later analysis, TCR association rates were observed to vary by HLA locus, being highest for DRB1 and lowest for HLA-C.

PCR primers comprised 60 Vbeta and 13 Jbeta primers. TCRdb keeps only in-frame clones here, not all; method: immunoSEQ multiplex PCR. The sample has approximately 100,000 clones; 77% are singletons. About this clone itself: The antigen remains undetermined.

Losses at the gene ends were 5 bases for V and 2 bases for J; bases not matched to a gene: 4. CDR3 length equals 15 residues. CDR1 is KGHSH, CDR2 LQKENI, per germline. V is TRBV18 and J is TRBJ2-3, with 10 positions matching TRBD2. The specimen was PBMCs. The source is a man aged 35 to 55 in good health and CMV-seropositive. In nucleotides, the CDR3 is TGTGCCAGCTCAACCAGCGGGGGGGCCACAGATACGCAGTATTTT. Translated: CASSTSGGATDTQYF.